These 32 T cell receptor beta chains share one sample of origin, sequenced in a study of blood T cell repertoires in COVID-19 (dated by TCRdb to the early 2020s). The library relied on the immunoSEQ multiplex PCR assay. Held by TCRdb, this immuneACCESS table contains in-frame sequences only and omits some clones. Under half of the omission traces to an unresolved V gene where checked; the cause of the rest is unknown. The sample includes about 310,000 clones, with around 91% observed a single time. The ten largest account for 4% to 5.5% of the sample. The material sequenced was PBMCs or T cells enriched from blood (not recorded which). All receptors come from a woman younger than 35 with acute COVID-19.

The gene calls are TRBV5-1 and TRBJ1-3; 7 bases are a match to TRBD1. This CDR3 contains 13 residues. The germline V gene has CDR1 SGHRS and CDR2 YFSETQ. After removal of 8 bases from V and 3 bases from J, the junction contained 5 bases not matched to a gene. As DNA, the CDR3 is TGCGCCAGTTCGACAGGGAATGGAAACACCATATATTTT. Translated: CASSTGNGNTIYF.

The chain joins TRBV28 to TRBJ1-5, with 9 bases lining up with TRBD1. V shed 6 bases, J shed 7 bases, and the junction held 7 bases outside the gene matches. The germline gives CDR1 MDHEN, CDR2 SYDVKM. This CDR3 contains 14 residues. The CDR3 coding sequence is TGTGCCAGCAGATCCACAGGGGGCGTCCAGCCCCAGCATTTT. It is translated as CASRSTGGVQPQHF.

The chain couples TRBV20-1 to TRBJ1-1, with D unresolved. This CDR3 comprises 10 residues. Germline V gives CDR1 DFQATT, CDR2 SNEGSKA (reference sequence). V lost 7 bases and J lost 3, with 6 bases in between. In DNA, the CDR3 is TGCAGTGACGGGGACACTGAAGCTTTCTTT. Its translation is CSDGDTEAFF.

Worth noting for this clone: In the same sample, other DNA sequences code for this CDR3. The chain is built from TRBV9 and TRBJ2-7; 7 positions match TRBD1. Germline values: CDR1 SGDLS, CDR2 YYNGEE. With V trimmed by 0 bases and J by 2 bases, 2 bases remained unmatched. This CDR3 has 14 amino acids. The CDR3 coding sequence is TGTGCCAGCAGCGTAGGGGACAGACCCTACGAGCAGTACTTC. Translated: CASSVGDRPYEQYF.

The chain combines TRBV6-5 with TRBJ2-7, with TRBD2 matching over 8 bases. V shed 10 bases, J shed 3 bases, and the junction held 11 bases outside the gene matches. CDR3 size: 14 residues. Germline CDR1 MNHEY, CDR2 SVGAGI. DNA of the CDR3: TGTGCCACCCTCGGGGGGGCTGCCAACTACGAGCAGTACTTC. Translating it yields CATLGGAANYEQYF.

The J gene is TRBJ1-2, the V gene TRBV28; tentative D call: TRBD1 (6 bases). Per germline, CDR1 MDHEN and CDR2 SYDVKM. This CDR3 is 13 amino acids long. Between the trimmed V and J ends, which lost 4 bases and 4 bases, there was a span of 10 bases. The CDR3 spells CASSSDSLYGYTF. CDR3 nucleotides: TGTGCCAGCAGTTCGGACAGCCTCTATGGCTACACCTTC.

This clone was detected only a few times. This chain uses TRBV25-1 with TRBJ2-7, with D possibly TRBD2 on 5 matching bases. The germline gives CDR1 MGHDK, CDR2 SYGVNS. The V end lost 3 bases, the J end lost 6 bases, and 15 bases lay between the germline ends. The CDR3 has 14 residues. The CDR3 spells CASSDRITSFEQYF. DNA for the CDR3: TGTGCCAGCAGTGATCGGATCACTAGTTTCGAGCAGTACTTC.

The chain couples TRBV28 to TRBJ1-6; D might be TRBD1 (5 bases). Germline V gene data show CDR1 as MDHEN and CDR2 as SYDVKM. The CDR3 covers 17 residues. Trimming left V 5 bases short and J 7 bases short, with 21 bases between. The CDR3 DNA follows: TGTGCCAGCAGTGGGTATGGGGTGGGACTGGAGAATTCACCCCTCCACTTT. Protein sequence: CASSGYGVGLENSPLHF.

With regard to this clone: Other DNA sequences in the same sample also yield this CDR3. DNA for the CDR3: TGTGCCAGCAGTTTACAAGGCAGGGACACTGAAGCTTTCTTT. It yields the protein CASSLQGRDTEAFF. This rearrangement joins TRBV27 to TRBJ1-1; D might be TRBD1 (5 bases). CDR3 length: 14 residues. Trimming removed 2 bases from V and 3 bases from J, with 10 bases in between. Germline values: CDR1 MNHEY, CDR2 SMNVEV (reference sequence).

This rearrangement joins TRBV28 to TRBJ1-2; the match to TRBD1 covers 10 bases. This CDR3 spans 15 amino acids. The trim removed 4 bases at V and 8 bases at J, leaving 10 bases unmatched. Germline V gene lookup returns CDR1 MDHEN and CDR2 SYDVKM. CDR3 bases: TGTGCCAGCAGTTCCCCAGACAGGGGGCGGAGGGGCTACACCTTC. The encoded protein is CASSSPDRGRRGYTF.

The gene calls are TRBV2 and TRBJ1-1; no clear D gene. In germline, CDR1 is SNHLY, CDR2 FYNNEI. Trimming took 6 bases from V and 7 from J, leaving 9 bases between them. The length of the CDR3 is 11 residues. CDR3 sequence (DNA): TGTGCCAGCAGAGTGGGCGATGAAGCTTTCTTT. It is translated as CASRVGDEAFF.

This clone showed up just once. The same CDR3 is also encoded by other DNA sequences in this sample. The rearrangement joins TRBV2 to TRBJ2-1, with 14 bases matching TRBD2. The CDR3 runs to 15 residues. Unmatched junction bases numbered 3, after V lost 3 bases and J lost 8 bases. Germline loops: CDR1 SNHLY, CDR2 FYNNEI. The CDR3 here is CASSEGLAGVDEQFF. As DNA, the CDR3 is TGTGCCAGCAGTGAGGGACTAGCGGGAGTAGATGAGCAGTTCTTC. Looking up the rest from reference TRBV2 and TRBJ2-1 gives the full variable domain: EPEVTQTPSHQVTQMGQEVILRCVPISNHLYFYWYRQILGQKVEFLVSFYNNEISEKSEIFDDQFSVERPDGSNFTLKIRSTKLEDSAMYFCASSEGLAGVDEQFFGPGTRLTVL.

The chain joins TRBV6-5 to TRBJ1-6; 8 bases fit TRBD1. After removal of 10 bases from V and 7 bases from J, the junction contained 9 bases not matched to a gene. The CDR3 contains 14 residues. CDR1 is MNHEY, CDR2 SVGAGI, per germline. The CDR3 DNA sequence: TGTGCCATCGCCTCAGGGGGCGAAAATTCACCCCTCCACTTT. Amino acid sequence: CAIASGGENSPLHF.

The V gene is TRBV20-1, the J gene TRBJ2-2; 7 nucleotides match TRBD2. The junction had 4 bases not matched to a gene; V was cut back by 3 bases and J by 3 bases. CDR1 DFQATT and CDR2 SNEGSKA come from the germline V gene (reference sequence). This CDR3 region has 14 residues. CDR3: CSASRLADTGELFF. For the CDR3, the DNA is TGCAGTGCTAGTCGACTAGCCGACACCGGGGAGCTGTTTTTT.

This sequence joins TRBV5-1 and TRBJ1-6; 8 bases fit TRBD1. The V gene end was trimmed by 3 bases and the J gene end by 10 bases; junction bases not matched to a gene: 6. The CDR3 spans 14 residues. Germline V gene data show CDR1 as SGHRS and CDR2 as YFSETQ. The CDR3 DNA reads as TGCGCCAGCAGCTCGACAGGGGATGGGTCACCCCTCCACTTT. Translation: CASSSTGDGSPLHF.

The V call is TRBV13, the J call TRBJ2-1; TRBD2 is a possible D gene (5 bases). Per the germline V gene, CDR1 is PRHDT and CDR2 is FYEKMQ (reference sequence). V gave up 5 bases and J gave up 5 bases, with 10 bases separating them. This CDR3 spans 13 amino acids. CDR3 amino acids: CASSIFGNNEQFF. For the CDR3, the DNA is TGTGCCAGCAGCATCTTCGGGAACAATGAGCAGTTCTTC.

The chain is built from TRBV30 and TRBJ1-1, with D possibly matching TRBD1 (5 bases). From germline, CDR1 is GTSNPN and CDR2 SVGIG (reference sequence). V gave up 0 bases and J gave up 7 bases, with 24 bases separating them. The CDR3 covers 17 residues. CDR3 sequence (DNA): TGTGCCTGGAGTGTTTGGGCCGCTTACCGTCTAAGGGGTGAAGCTTTCTTT. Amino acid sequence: CAWSVWAAYRLRGEAFF.

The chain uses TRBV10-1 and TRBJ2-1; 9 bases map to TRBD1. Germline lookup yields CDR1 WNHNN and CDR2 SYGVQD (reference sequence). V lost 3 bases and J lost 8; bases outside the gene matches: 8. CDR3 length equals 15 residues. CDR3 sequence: CASSDQATGGHEQFF. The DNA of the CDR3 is TGCGCCAGCAGTGATCAGGCGACAGGGGGGCATGAGCAGTTCTTC.

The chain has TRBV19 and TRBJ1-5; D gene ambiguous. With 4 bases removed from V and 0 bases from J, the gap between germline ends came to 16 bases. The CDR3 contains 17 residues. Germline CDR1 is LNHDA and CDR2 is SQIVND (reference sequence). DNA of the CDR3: TGTGCCAGTAGTACCCCCCGGGGAGCTTATAGCAATCAGCCCCAGCATTTT. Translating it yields CASSTPRGAYSNQPQHF.

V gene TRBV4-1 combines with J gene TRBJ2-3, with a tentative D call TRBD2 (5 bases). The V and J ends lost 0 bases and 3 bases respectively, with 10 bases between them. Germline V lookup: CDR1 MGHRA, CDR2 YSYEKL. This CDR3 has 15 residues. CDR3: CASSQDSLATDTQYF. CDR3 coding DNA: TGCGCCAGCAGCCAAGACTCCCTAGCAACAGATACGCAGTATTTT.

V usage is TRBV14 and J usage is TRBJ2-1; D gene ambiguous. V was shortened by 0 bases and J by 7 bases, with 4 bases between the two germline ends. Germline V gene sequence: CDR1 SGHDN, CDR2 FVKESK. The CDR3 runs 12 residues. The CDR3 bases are TGTGCCAGCAGCCAAGAGTATAATGAGCAGTTCTTC. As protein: CASSQEYNEQFF.

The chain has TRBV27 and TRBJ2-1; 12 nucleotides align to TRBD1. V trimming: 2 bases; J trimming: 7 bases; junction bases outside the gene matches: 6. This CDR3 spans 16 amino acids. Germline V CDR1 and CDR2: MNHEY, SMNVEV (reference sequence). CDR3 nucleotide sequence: TGTGCCAGCAGTTTAACCTCGGGACAGGGGGCAAATGAGCAGTTCTTC. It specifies CASSLTSGQGANEQFF.

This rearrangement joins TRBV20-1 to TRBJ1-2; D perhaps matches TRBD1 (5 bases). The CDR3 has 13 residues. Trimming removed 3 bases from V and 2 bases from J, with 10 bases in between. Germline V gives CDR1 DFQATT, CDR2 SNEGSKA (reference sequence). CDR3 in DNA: TGCAGTGCTAGTTTAGGGGTCAACTATGGCTACACCTTC. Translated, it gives CSASLGVNYGYTF.

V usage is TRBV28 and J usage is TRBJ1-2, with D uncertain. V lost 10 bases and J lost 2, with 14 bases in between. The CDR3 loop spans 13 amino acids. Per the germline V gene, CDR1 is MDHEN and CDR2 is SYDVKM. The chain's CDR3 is CATQTARNYGYTF. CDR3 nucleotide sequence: TGTGCCACACAAACAGCCCGGAACTATGGCTACACCTTC.

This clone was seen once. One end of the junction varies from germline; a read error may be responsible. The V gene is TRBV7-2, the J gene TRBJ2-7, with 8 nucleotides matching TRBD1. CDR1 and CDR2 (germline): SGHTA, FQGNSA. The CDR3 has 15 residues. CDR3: CASSLGSGGIYEQYF. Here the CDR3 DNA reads TGTGCCAGCAGTTTAGGATCAGGGGGCATTTACGAGCAGTACTTC.

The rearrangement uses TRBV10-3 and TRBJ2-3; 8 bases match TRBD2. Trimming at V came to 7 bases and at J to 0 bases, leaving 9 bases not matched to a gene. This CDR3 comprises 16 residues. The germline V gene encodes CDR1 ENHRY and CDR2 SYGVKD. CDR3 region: CAIMGTSGGSTDTQYF. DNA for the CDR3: TGTGCCATCATGGGAACCAGCGGGGGAAGCACAGATACGCAGTATTTT.

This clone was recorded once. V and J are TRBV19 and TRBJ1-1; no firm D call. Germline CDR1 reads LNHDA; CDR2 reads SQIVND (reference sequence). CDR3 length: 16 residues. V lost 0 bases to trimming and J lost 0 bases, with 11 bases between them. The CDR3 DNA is TGTGCCAGTAGTATAGATCACGGGTTAATGAACACTGAAGCTTTCTTT. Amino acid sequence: CASSIDHGLMNTEAFF.

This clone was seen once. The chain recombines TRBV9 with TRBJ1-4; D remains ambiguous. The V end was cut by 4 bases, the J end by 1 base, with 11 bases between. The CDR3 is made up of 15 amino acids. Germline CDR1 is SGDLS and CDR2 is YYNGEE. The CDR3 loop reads CASSRSLQTNEKLFF. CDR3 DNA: TGTGCCAGCAGCCGTAGCCTACAAACTAATGAAAAACTGTTTTTT. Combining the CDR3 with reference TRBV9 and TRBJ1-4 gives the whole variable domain DSGVTQTPKHLITATGQRVTLRCSPRSGDLSVYWYQQSLDQGLQFLIQYYNGEERAKGNILERFSAQQFPDLHSELNLSSLELGDSALYFCASSRSLQTNEKLFFGSGTQLSVL.

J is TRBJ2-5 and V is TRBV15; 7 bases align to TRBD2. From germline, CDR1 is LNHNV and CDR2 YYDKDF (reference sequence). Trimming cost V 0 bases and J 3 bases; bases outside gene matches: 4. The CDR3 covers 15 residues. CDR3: CATSRDGGLKETQYF. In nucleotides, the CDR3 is TGTGCCACCAGCAGAGATGGGGGACTAAAAGAGACCCAGTACTTC.

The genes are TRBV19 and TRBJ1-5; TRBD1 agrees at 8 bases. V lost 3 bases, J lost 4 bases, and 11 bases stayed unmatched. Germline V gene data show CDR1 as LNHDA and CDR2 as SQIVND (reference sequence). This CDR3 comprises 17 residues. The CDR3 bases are TGTGCCAGTAGTATGTGGACAGGGTCTTTTGGGAATCAGCCCCAGCATTTT. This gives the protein CASSMWTGSFGNQPQHF.

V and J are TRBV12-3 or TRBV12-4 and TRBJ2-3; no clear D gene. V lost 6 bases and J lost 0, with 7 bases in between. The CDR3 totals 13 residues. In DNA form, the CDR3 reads TGTGCCAGCAGCCGTAGTAGCACAGATACGCAGTATTTT. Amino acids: CASSRSSTDTQYF.

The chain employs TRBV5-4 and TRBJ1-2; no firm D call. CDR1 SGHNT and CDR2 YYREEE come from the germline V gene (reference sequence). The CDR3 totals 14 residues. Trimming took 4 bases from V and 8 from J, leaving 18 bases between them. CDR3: CASSPLAYGSGYTF. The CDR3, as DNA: TGTGCCAGCAGCCCCTTAGCATACGGTAGCGGCTACACCTTC. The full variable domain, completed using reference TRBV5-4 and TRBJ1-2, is ETGVTQSPTHLIKTRGQQVTLRCSSQSGHNTVSWYQQALGQGPQFIFQYYREEENGRGNFPPRFSGLQFPNYSSELNVNALELDDSALYLCASSPLAYGSGYTFGSGTRLTVV.